The rows below give T cell receptor beta chains drawn from one sample of a study of memory CD4+ T cells and cytomegalovirus serostatus. Sequenced by immunoSEQ multiplex PCR; TCRdb stores in-frame clones only, minus some. The sample yields under 65,000 clones, about 73% seen once. Sequenced material: memory CD4+ T cells from blood. The source is an adult in good health and CMV-seronegative. The CDR3 runs from the conserved cysteine through the conserved F or W.

TRBV5-6	TRBJ2-7	15	CASSPTGQGDHEQYF
TRBV19	TRBJ2-3	14	CASSGSWVTDTQYF
TRBV30	TRBJ1-1	14	CAWRGLTENTEAFF
TRBV7-8	TRBJ1-5	14	CASSSDNSNQPQHF
TRBV15	TRBJ2-7	15	CATSSDLAGPYEQYF
TRBV5-4	TRBJ2-5	16	CASSLGASGVGETQYF
TRBV29-1	TRBJ2-7	14	CSVVPHTLPHEQYF
TRBV5-6	TRBJ2-7	19	CASSITGIGGAGGTYEQYF
TRBV18	TRBJ2-5	17	CASSPSFRTGGIETQYF
TRBV12-5	TRBJ2-2	13	CASGLGAGGELFF
TRBV7-3	TRBJ2-2	15	CASSPAGHNTGELFF
TRBV5-6	TRBJ2-1	15	CASSRRQGGLGEQFF
TRBV27	TRBJ2-2	16	CASSFRTSANTGELFF
TRBV29-1	TRBJ2-5	13	CSGATSGQETQYF
TRBV29-1	TRBJ2-3	12	CSGGPSTDTQYF
TRBV29-1	TRBJ2-3	15	CSVPNSGMGTDTQYF
TRBV7-2	TRBJ2-5	15	CASSRSGRVQETQYF
TRBV28	TRBJ2-7	14	CASRKPGQAYEQYF
TRBV28	TRBJ2-3	14	CASSLQGPIDTQYF
TRBV19	TRBJ1-6	15	CASSMQGTLNSPLHF
TRBV30	TRBJ1-5	15	CAWSPGTGSHQPQHF
TRBV10-1	TRBJ1-1	15	CASSHETGANTEAFF
TRBV6-5	TRBJ2-7	13	CASRDHVQGQQYF
TRBV27	TRBJ2-1	13	CASSRGGPNEQFF
TRBV18	TRBJ1-5	17	CASSPRPLRYSNQPQHF
TRBV7-9	TRBJ2-7	15	CASTPGTGALYEQYF
TRBV27	TRBJ1-4	15	CASSPLGQLLKKLFF
TRBV11-2	TRBJ1-2	15	CASSFGTGLFGGYTF
TRBV7-9	TRBJ2-2	18	CASSPRPWGNTNTGELFF
TRBV30	TRBJ1-1	12	CASDRVNTEAFF
TRBV2	TRBJ2-7	12	CASTRRGYEQYF
TRBV28	TRBJ2-7	14	CASKGSAGSYEQYF
TRBV4-2	TRBJ1-5	18	CASSQDLAAGVGNQPQHF
TRBV7-9	TRBJ2-1	16	CASSLRSSKSRNEQFF
TRBV6-1	TRBJ2-7	14	CASSEAGGSYEQYF
TRBV2	TRBJ1-2	11	CASKPGYGYTF
TRBV29-1	TRBJ1-2	12	CSARGGYYGYTF
TRBV5-4	TRBJ2-3	16	CASSPTSGSVADTQYF
TRBV28	TRBJ2-5	15	CASSKMGALGETQYF
TRBV19	TRBJ1-2	17	CASSISGTGRTNYGYTF
TRBV12-5	TRBJ1-4	14	CASGAGSTNEKLFF
TRBV14	TRBJ2-7	13	CASSPRLFYEQYF
TRBV5-6	TRBJ1-1	15	CASSPGTGRNTEAFF
TRBV5-8	TRBJ2-5	13	CASSSVPWETQYF
TRBV6-1	TRBJ1-5	16	CASSVQGWSSNQPQHF
TRBV28	TRBJ2-5	17	CASSGWAGGGGQETQYF
TRBV11-2	TRBJ2-3	15	CASSPSGEVTDTQYF
TRBV5-1	TRBJ2-5	13	CASSPGTVETQYF
TRBV2	TRBJ2-1	15	CAATPKREVINEQFF